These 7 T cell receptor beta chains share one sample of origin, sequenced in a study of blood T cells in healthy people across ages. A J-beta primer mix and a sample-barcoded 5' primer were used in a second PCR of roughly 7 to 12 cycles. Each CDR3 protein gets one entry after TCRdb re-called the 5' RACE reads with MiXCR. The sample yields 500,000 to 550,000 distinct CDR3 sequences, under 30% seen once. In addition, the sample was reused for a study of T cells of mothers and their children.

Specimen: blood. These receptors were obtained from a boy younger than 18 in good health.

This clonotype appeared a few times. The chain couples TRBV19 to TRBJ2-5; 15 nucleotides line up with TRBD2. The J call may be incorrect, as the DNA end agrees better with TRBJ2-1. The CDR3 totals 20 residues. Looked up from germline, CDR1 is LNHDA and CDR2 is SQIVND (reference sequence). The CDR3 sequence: CASSGSGTSGGYGHYNEQFF. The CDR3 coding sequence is TGTGCCAGTAGTGGGTCCGGGACTAGCGGGGGGTACGGCCATTACAATGAGCAGTTCTTC.

Written as DNA, the CDR3 is TGTGCCAGCAGTTTACGCAGGGGCAACAATGAGCAGTTCTTC. This codes for CASSLRRGNNEQFF. This sequence joins TRBV28 and TRBJ2-1; a weak D match, TRBD1 (6 bases). The CDR3 runs to 14 residues. V shed 2 bases and J shed 5 bases, with 10 bases lying between them. The V gene's germline CDR1 is MDHEN and CDR2 SYDVKM.

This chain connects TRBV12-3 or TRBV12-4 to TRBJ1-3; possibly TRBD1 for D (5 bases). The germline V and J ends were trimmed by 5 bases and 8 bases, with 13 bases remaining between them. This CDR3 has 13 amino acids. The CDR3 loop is CASSVIQGYTIYF. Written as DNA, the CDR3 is TGTGCCAGCAGTGTCATTCAGGGATACACCATATATTTT.

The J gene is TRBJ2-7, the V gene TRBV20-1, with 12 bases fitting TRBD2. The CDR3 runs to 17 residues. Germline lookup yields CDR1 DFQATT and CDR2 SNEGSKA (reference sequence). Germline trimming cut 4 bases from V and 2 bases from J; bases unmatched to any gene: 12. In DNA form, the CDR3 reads TGCAGTGCTAAGGCGGCGGGAGGACTAGCGGGACCCTACGAGCAGTACTTC. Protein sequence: CSAKAAGGLAGPYEQYF.

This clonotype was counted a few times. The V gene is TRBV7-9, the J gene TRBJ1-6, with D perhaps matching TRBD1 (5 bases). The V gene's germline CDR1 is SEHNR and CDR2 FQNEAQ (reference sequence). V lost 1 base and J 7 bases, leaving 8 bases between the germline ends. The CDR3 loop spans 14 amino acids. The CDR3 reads CASSLVGANSPLHF. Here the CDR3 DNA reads TGTGCCAGCAGCTTAGTAGGGGCCAATTCACCCCTCCACTTT.

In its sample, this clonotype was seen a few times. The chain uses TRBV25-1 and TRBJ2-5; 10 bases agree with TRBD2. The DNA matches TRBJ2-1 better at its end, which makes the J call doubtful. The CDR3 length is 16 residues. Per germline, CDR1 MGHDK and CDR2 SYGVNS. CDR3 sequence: CASSNPASGGFGEQFF. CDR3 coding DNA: TGTGCCAGCAGTAACCCAGCTAGCGGGGGATTCGGTGAGCAGTTCTTC.

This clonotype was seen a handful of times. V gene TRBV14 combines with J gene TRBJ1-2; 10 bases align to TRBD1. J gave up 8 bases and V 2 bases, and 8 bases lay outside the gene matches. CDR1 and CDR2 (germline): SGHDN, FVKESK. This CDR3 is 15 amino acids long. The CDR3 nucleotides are TGTGCCAGCAGCCAACCCGGGACAGGGGTCTGGGGCTACACCTTC. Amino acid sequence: CASSQPGTGVWGYTF.